This entry lists 18 T cell receptor beta chains sequenced from one sample in a study of T cells after yellow fever vaccination. TCRdb recomputed calls from the 5' RACE reads with MiXCR, one row per CDR3 protein. The sample shows approximately 330,000 distinct CDR3 sequences, approximately 4% of them seen only once. Source: PBMCs, taken 5 days after the yellow fever booster vaccination. The receptors stem from a man younger than 35 who received the YFV17D yellow fever vaccine.

This clonotype was seen at least ten times. CDR3: CASKLDPRSTEAFF. In DNA form, the CDR3 reads TGTGCCAGCAAACTAGACCCCCGGAGCACTGAAGCTTTCTTT. This chain uses TRBV12-3 or TRBV12-4 with TRBJ1-1; D not certain. V lost 7 bases and J 4 bases, leaving 16 bases between the germline ends. This CDR3 comprises 14 residues.

In this sample, this clonotype turned up many times. V gene TRBV14 combines with J gene TRBJ1-1; D call uncertain. This CDR3 is 13 amino acids long. Germline V gives CDR1 SGHDN, CDR2 FVKESK. Trimming left V 1 base short and J 1 base short, with 4 bases between. CDR3 sequence (DNA): TGTGCCAGCAGCCAAGCATCGAACACTGAAGCTTTCTTT. It yields the protein CASSQASNTEAFF.

This clonotype was recorded many times. The J gene is TRBJ2-3, the V gene TRBV12-3 or TRBV12-4; TRBD1 might be the D (5 bases). The CDR3 spans 14 residues. Deletions cut 1 base from V and 3 bases from J, with 8 bases between. The CDR3 is CASSLVTATDTQYF. As DNA, the CDR3 is TGTGCCAGCAGTTTAGTGACAGCGACAGATACGCAGTATTTT.

There are a few counts of this clonotype. The chain carries TRBV5-1 and TRBJ2-7; D might be TRBD2 (5 bases). V was trimmed by 1 base and J by 2 bases, leaving 10 bases between them. Germline CDR1 and CDR2: SGHRS and YFSETQ. This CDR3 is built from 14 residues. CDR3 in amino acids: CASSLKAGTYEQYF. The CDR3 DNA reads TGCGCCAGCAGCTTGAAAGCCGGGACCTACGAGCAGTACTTC.

This clonotype was detected only a few times. The J gene is TRBJ2-1, the V gene TRBV18, with 7 bases lining up with TRBD1. CDR3 length: 15 amino acids. Looked up from germline, CDR1 is KGHSH and CDR2 is LQKENI. J was trimmed by 2 bases and V by 3 bases; bases with no gene match: 4. CDR3 sequence: CASSPRTGPYNEQFF. CDR3 bases: TGTGCCAGCTCACCTCGGACAGGACCCTACAATGAGCAGTTCTTC.

This clonotype was seen only a few times. The chain has TRBV15 and TRBJ2-6, with a weak D call TRBD1 (6 bases). Germline-derived CDR1 and CDR2 are LNHNV and YYDKDF (reference sequence). The CDR3 is 15 amino acids. V was pared by 7 bases and J by 3 bases, with 13 bases between. CDR3 protein: CATKKQGNGANVLTF. Here the CDR3 DNA reads TGTGCCACCAAGAAACAGGGAAATGGGGCCAACGTCCTGACTTTC.

This clonotype was seen repeatedly, ten times or more. The chain carries TRBV29-1 and TRBJ2-7; D is possibly TRBD1 (6 bases). Looked up from germline, CDR1 is SQVTM and CDR2 is ANQGSEA. Between the trimmed V and J ends, which lost 4 bases and 5 bases, there was a span of 15 bases. The CDR3 runs to 13 residues. Written as DNA, the CDR3 is TGCAGCGTTGGAGGCAGGGACATCGACGAGCAGTACTTC. Protein: CSVGGRDIDEQYF.

This clonotype has more than one count but fewer than ten. V usage is TRBV7-3 and J usage is TRBJ1-1; D unclear. The CDR3 runs 13 residues. CDR1 SGHTA and CDR2 FQGTGA come from the germline V gene. V was clipped by 6 bases and J by 9 bases, with 17 bases between them. The CDR3 DNA is TGTGCCAGCAGGTCTGGGTCGGATAGTCAAGCTTTCTTT. This translates into CASRSGSDSQAFF.

V and J are TRBV5-1 and TRBJ1-1; D unresolved. Germline V gene lookup returns CDR1 SGHRS and CDR2 YFSETQ. The CDR3 contains 13 residues. Trimming removed 3 bases from V and 0 bases from J, with 6 bases in between. In DNA form, the CDR3 reads TGCGCCAGCAGCTCCTACCTGAACACTGAAGCTTTCTTT. Encoded protein: CASSSYLNTEAFF.

This clonotype was counted between two and nine times. The chain employs TRBV4-1 and TRBJ2-1, with D perhaps TRBD2 (6 bases). V was clipped by 0 bases and J by 3 bases, with 15 bases between them. This CDR3 contains 17 residues. Germline V gene sequence: CDR1 MGHRA, CDR2 YSYEKL. The CDR3 sequence is CASSQEHSGGDYNEQFF. CDR3 DNA: TGCGCCAGCAGCCAAGAACACTCTGGCGGGGACTACAATGAGCAGTTCTTC.

The table lists this clonotype with many counts. The rearrangement uses TRBV11-2 and TRBJ2-3; D ambiguous. The CDR3 runs 14 residues. The germline V and J ends were trimmed by 0 bases and 4 bases, with 8 bases remaining between them. CDR1 and CDR2 (germline): SGHAT, FQNNGV. The CDR3 loop is CASSLDPFPDTQYF. Written as DNA, the CDR3 is TGTGCCAGCAGCTTAGATCCGTTCCCAGATACGCAGTATTTT.

This chain's CDR3 is CASARYNEKLFF. The CDR3 nucleotides read TGTGCCAGCGCCCGATATAATGAAAAACTGTTTTTT. The V and J genes are TRBV6-1 and TRBJ1-4; no reliable D call. The CDR3 loop spans 12 amino acids. The germline CDR1 and CDR2 sequences are MNHNS and SASEGT. Trimming removed 8 bases from V and 4 bases from J, with 8 bases in between.

At least ten counts were recorded for this clonotype. The chain is built from TRBV5-1 and TRBJ2-7; possible D gene TRBD2, 5 bases. CDR1 and CDR2 from the germline V gene are SGHRS and YFSETQ. Trimming removed 1 base at V and 6 bases at J, with 20 bases between. The CDR3 has 16 residues. The CDR3 nucleotides are TGCGCCAGCAGCTTGAGCCCGGGTAACTTAGGACTCGAGCAGTACTTC. This sequence encodes CASSLSPGNLGLEQYF.

This clonotype has more than one count but fewer than ten. The chain links TRBV4-1 to TRBJ2-7; no clear D gene. This CDR3 is built from 17 residues. CDR1 is MGHRA and CDR2 is YSYEKL in the germline V gene. Trimming shortened V by 4 bases and J by 2 bases, and 21 bases separated the two germline ends. As DNA, the CDR3 is TGCGCCAGCAGCCGAGAAATACCAGCGTCTCTTCCCTACGAGCAGTACTTC. It specifies CASSREIPASLPYEQYF.

This clonotype was recorded at least ten times. The V and J genes are TRBV27 and TRBJ2-3; D is unresolved. Trimming pared 4 bases from V and 6 bases from J, leaving 11 bases between. The V gene's germline CDR1 is MNHEY and CDR2 SMNVEV (reference sequence). CDR3 length equals 13 residues. The CDR3 reads CASSYRAGDTQYF. CDR3 sequence (DNA): TGTGCCAGCAGTTATCGGGCCGGGGATACGCAGTATTTT.

This clonotype was seen more than once but under ten times. The chain links TRBV11-2 to TRBJ2-4; 8 bases line up with TRBD2. V lost 4 bases and J lost 6; bases outside the gene matches: 2. CDR1 SGHAT and CDR2 FQNNGV come from the germline V gene. The length of the CDR3 is 13 residues. The CDR3 loop is CASSSGGGNIQYF. The CDR3 coding sequence is TGTGCCAGCAGCTCCGGGGGGGGAAACATTCAGTACTTC.

This CDR3 reads CASSDGTGGNTGELFF. In DNA, the CDR3 is TGTGCCAGCAGTGACGGGACAGGGGGCAACACCGGGGAGCTGTTTTTT. The V gene is TRBV6-4, the J gene TRBJ2-2; 12 bases map to TRBD1. Trimming removed 2 bases from V and 2 bases from J; junction bases left unmatched: 0. The CDR3 has 16 amino acids. Germline CDR1 MRHNA, CDR2 SNTAGT.

The chain is built from TRBV6-2 or TRBV6-3 and TRBJ2-7; D gene unclear. This CDR3 has 13 amino acids. Trimming took 4 bases from V and 6 from J, leaving 13 bases between them. Germline CDR1 reads MNHEY; CDR2 reads SVGEGT. CDR3 DNA sequence: TGTGCCAGCAGTTTGGTTTGGGGTGGCGAGCAGTACGTC. It specifies CASSLVWGGEQYV.